The sequence of this T cell receptor beta chain was determined in a study of OX40 agonist ivuxolimab in advanced cancers. Study-level background: Ivuxolimab, which targeted the costimulatory receptor OX40 (CD134), was an agonistic, fully human IgG2 monoclonal antibody. Three dose-escalation patients achieved partial responses, one with hepatocellular carcinoma and two with cutaneous melanoma. The dose-escalation cohort was roughly 80% male with a mean age of about 58 years, ranging from roughly 23 to 80. Of the approximately 54 dose-escalation patients, hepatocellular carcinoma was present in around 20, melanoma in approximately 15, renal cell carcinoma in 9 and head and neck cancer in 9. Intravenous ivuxolimab was administered to patients every 2 weeks at six dose levels: 0.01, 0.1, 0.3, 1.5, 3 and 10 mg/kg. Peripheral TCRbeta sequencing was intended to test whether TCR sequence diversity was altered and clonal T-cell expansion was caused by ivuxolimab. The monotherapy dose-escalation portion (N of about 57 patients) of the phase I ivuxolimab trial is reported in the paper. Patients were allowed to have had prior anti-PD-1, anti-PD-L1 or anti-CTLA-4 therapy, and 30% to 50% of the dose-escalation patients had previously received checkpoint inhibitors. On the study overall, not on this receptor specifically: On average, CD8+ T cells showed more expanded clones than CD4+ T cells after ivuxolimab. Low levels of normalized T-cell clonal expansion were also seen in some nonresponding patients. In the 0.1-3.0 mg/kg groups, partial responders were among the patients with the lowest normalized peripheral clonal expansion, particularly in CD8+ T cells. The antigen specificity of the clonally expanded peripheral T cells was not determined. At doses from 0.1 to 3.0 mg/kg, clonal expansion was seen in both CD4+ and CD8+ blood T cells between baseline and week 6.

The CDR3 spans 15 residues, from the cysteine through the phenylalanine. Only CDR3 DNA remains: 45 bases, in frame from the first base. The CDR1 and CDR2 encoded by the germline V gene are SGHTA and FQGTGA. From V the trimming removes 1 base and from J it removes 5 bases, while the gene matches leave 6 bases of the junction unaccounted for. Patients with a history of autoimmune disease or receiving systemic immunosuppression were excluded from the trial. Peripheral blood for TCR sequencing was drawn from every dose cohort at baseline, at cycle 4 day 1 and at cycle 7 day 1. The samples were drawn from a first-in-human, open-label, multicenter phase I dose-escalation trial of ivuxolimab. Adults with locally advanced or metastatic melanoma, renal cell, hepatocellular, or head and neck squamous cell carcinoma were enrolled in the trial. Before TCR sequencing, CD4+ and CD8+ T cells were separately sorted from peripheral blood.

With respect to this clone: Its cognate antigen has yet to be identified. No much larger clonotype is one base removed from it; base qualities were not supplied.

To sequence the TCRbeta CDR3 region, genomic DNA was isolated from the sorted cells. The immunoSEQ Assay was used to sequence the TCRbeta CDR3 regions. Drawn from immuneACCESS, this table holds only the in-frame rearrangements with V and J called that TCRdb kept. Clones are partly lost; checked studies trace under half to an unresolved V gene and leave the rest unexplained. Recorded for this sample are about 27,000 clones; about nine tenths of them occurred a single time. 20% to 25% of the sample comes from the top ten. This TCR was recovered from an adult with an advanced solid tumor such as melanoma, head and neck, liver or kidney cancer. The chain is encoded by TRBV7-3 joined to TRBJ2-3, and 7 junctional nucleotides match TRBD1. The material was CD4+ or CD8+ T cells sorted from blood, obtained in a trial of the OX40 agonist ivuxolimab. CDR3 region: CASSLIRGSKDTQYF. The sequence in DNA is TGTGCCAGCAGCTTAATCAGGGGGTCGAAAGATACGCAGTATTTT.